This is a list of T cell receptor beta chains from one sample in a study of blood T cell repertoires in COVID-19. Sequenced by immunoSEQ multiplex PCR; TCRdb stores in-frame clones only, minus some. Altogether around 140,000 clones are present, 80% to 90% being singletons, with the ten largest covering about 2.5%. The sample taken for sequencing was peripheral blood. These receptors came from a man aged 45 to 65 with active COVID-19. CDR3s include the opening cysteine and the closing phenylalanine or tryptophan. D genes are given only for firm matches. Size is stated for part of the rows, as once, few or many counts, or as a class when the clone is expanded.

TRBD2 TRBJ2-5 . TRBV11-2 CASSFLAGGLNQETQYF TGTGCCAGCAGCTTTCTAGCGGGGGGCCTAAATCAAGAGACCCAGTACTTC
. TRBJ2-7 . TRBV30 CAWSVSAGRIYEQYF TGTGCCTGGAGTGTATCAGCAGGGAGGATCTACGAGCAGTACTTC
. TRBJ2-1 . TRBV2 CASSEVVQANEQFF TGTGCCAGCAGTGAAGTTGTACAGGCAAATGAGCAGTTCTTC
TRBD2 TRBJ2-5 . TRBV11-2 CASSSTSSGGPQETQYF TGTGCCAGCAGCTCTACCTCTAGCGGGGGGCCGCAAGAGACCCAGTACTTC
. TRBJ1-2 . TRBV29-1 CSVERPGGYGYTF TGCAGCGTTGAAAGACCCGGAGGCTATGGCTACACCTTC
. TRBJ2-4 . TRBV5-1 CASSLEAGVSKNIQYF TGCGCCAGCAGCTTGGAGGCAGGGGTGTCCAAAAACATTCAGTACTTC
. TRBJ2-7 . TRBV27 CASSFGTSYEQYF TGTGCCAGCAGTTTTGGCACCTCCTACGAGCAGTACTTC
. TRBJ2-2 few TRBV11-1 CASSFRQAPPAGELFF TGTGCCAGCAGCTTCCGACAGGCCCCCCCAGCCGGGGAGCTGTTTTTT
TRBD1 TRBJ1-5 few TRBV7-2 CASSQTGSNQPQHF TGTGCCAGCAGCCAGACAGGGAGCAATCAGCCCCAGCATTTT
. TRBJ1-1 . TRBV4-3 CASSQGGDRRWDTEAFF TGCGCCAGCAGCCAAGGAGGAGACAGGAGGTGGGACACTGAAGCTTTCTTT
. TRBJ2-7 . TRBV5-6 CASSPGQFYEQYF TGTGCCAGCAGCCCCGGACAGTTCTACGAGCAGTACTTC
. TRBJ2-2 . TRBV18 CASSPSSRANTGELFF TGTGCCAGCTCACCGTCTTCTCGCGCGAACACCGGGGAGCTGTTTTTT
. TRBJ2-1 . TRBV6-5 CASSYSGNSYNEQFF TGTGCCAGCAGTTACTCCGGGAACTCCTACAATGAGCAGTTCTTC
. TRBJ1-3 . TRBV27 CASSLSSGGGNTIYF TGTGCCAGCAGTTTATCGTCCGGAGGTGGAAACACCATATATTTT
. TRBJ2-3 . TRBV6-5 CASRPGNPGGHTQYF TGTGCCAGCAGACCCGGGAACCCTGGAGGGCATACGCAGTATTTT
TRBD1 TRBJ2-6 . TRBV5-4 CASSSRGRGANVLTF TGTGCCAGCAGTTCCAGGGGGCGAGGGGCCAACGTCCTGACTTTC
. TRBJ2-2 . TRBV6-1 CASSEVRTTGELFF TGTGCCAGCAGTGAAGTCAGAACCACCGGGGAGCTGTTTTTT
. TRBJ2-2 . TRBV6-5 CASSYNRGGGELFF TGTGCCAGCAGTTACAACAGGGGAGGCGGGGAGCTGTTTTTT
TRBD2 TRBJ2-7 . TRBV7-2 CASSLVPAGGREQYF TGTGCCAGCAGCTTAGTGCCAGCGGGGGGCCGCGAGCAGTACTTC
TRBD1 TRBJ1-2 . TRBV2 CASSTTGWYGYTF TGTGCCAGCAGTACGACAGGGTGGTATGGCTACACCTTC
. TRBJ2-7 . TRBV12-3/TRBV12-4 CASGRGGSYEQYF TGTGCCAGCGGTCGAGGGGGCTCCTACGAGCAGTACTTC
. TRBJ1-2 once TRBV12-3/TRBV12-4 CASSWAGNGYTF TGTGCCAGCAGTTGGGCAGGTAATGGCTACACCTTC
. TRBJ2-2 . TRBV6-5 CASSSGYTGELFF TGTGCCAGCAGCTCTGGCTACACCGGGGAGCTGTTTTTT
TRBD1 TRBJ1-2 few TRBV30 CAWSATGALGYTF TGTGCCTGGAGTGCCACAGGGGCTTTAGGCTACACCTTC
TRBD2 TRBJ2-1 . TRBV7-2 CASSLYGGGSYNEQFF TGTGCCAGCAGCTTATACGGGGGAGGGTCCTACAATGAGCAGTTCTTC
. TRBJ2-2 . TRBV10-1 CASIGLARAGELFF TGCGCCAGCATTGGCCTAGCCCGAGCCGGGGAGCTGTTTTTT
TRBD2 TRBJ2-5 . TRBV5-6 CASSLVAGTSVTQETQYF TGTGCCAGCAGCTTGGTCGCGGGGACTAGCGTGACCCAAGAGACCCAGTACTTC
. TRBJ1-6 . TRBV4-1 CASSQGDSGSSYNSPLHF TGCGCCAGCAGCCAGGGGGACTCGGGGAGCTCCTATAATTCACCCCTCCACTTT
. TRBJ2-5 . TRBV6-5 CARGQSEETQYF TGTGCCAGGGGACAATCGGAGGAGACCCAGTACTTC
. TRBJ1-5 once TRBV2 CASSGGRSQPQHF TGTGCCAGCAGTGGTGGTAGAAGTCAGCCCCAGCATTTT
. TRBJ1-3 . TRBV6-5 CASTVGASGNTIYF TGTGCCAGCACCGTGGGGGCCTCTGGAAACACCATATATTTT
. TRBJ2-7 few TRBV18 CASSPPAPGGSYEQYF TGTGCCAGCTCACCACCGGCTCCCGGAGGGAGCTACGAGCAGTACTTC
TRBD1 TRBJ2-7 . TRBV6-5 CASRKIQGGEQYF TGTGCCAGCAGAAAAATACAGGGGGGCGAGCAGTACTTC
TRBD1 TRBJ1-5 . TRBV30 CAWSVGMGRGRNQPQHF TGTGCCTGGAGTGTAGGGATGGGCAGGGGGCGGAATCAGCCCCAGCATTTT
. TRBJ2-3 . TRBV19 CATPGGTTDTQYF TGTGCCACCCCAGGAGGGACCACAGATACGCAGTATTTT
TRBD1 TRBJ2-1 . TRBV24-1 CATSDGQGNNEQFF TGTGCCACCAGTGATGGACAGGGAAACAATGAGCAGTTCTTC
. TRBJ1-1 . TRBV11-2 CASSTMRGGTEAFF TGTGCCAGCAGCACCATGCGGGGGGGGACTGAAGCTTTCTTT
. TRBJ2-3 once TRBV5-4 CASSSQGGNTDTQYF TGTGCCAGCAGCTCACAGGGGGGGAACACAGATACGCAGTATTTT
. TRBJ1-2 . TRBV6-5 CASSGRQLGYTF TGTGCCAGCAGCGGGAGACAGCTTGGCTACACCTTC
TRBD2 TRBJ2-3 . TRBV3-1/TRBV3-2 CASSQEGLAGGPADTQYF TGTGCCAGCAGCCAGGAGGGACTAGCGGGGGGGCCCGCGGATACGCAGTATTTT
. TRBJ1-5 . TRBV4-1 CASSQLGGQPQHF TGCGCCAGCAGCCAACTGGGGGGACAGCCCCAGCATTTT
. TRBJ1-1 . TRBV4-1 CASSQDPRGNTEAFF TGCGCCAGCAGCCAAGATCCCCGAGGGAACACTGAAGCTTTCTTT